A selection of T cell receptor beta chains follows, all from one sample in a study of control samples from healthy donors and cancer patients. Measured with immunoSEQ multiplex PCR; TCRdb has only the in-frame clones, and not every one. This table has over 60,000 clones, around 90% appearing once. Material for sequencing was PBMCs. The receptors were gathered from a woman aged 55-69 years with head and neck cancer. Each CDR3 is given without its conserved first and last residue. Fields, in order: D gene, V gene, CDR3 protein. D genes are given only for firm matches.

>-|TRBV7-9
ASATGDPYNEQF
>-|TRBV2
ATRPLSETAF
>-|TRBV7-9
ASSLMSVYRDTEAF
>TRBD1|TRBV2
ASTRDRESQPQH
>-|TRBV29-1
SVMEGNQPQH
>-|TRBV5-1
ASSQSTGRYGYT
>-|TRBV11-3
ASGPWGISYNEQF
>-|TRBV6-5
ASSYSMGLWDEQF
>-|TRBV2
ASSEGTGLVDTQY
>-|TRBV7-7
ASSWGSFGQETQY
>-|TRBV15
ATSRARDNEQF
>-|TRBV6-5
ASSPPGIYGYT
>TRBD2|TRBV29-1
SVVVLGGSNNEQF
>-|TRBV19
ASSISGSGTDTQY
>TRBD1|TRBV28
ASTPQPGQGAILINEQF
>-|TRBV3-1/TRBV3-2
ASSQILHEPQRQPQH
>-|TRBV30
AWSVRYEQY
>-|TRBV29-1
SVSGVATNEKLF
>-|TRBV9
ASSVNPFGRNEQF
>-|TRBV29-1
SVGGGRLGYT
>TRBD1|TRBV2
ASRRTGATTGELF
>-|TRBV27
ASSDRDFQETQY
>TRBD2|TRBV2
ASSEGLAGLLSYNEQF
>-|TRBV5-1
ASSLEPYTYEQY
>-|TRBV24-1
ATCSDSGGEQF
>-|TRBV5-4
ASSPQGGIQDTQY
>-|TRBV2
ASSPSDRSYGYT
>TRBD2|TRBV7-3
ASSLTPPTSGRAGITDTQY